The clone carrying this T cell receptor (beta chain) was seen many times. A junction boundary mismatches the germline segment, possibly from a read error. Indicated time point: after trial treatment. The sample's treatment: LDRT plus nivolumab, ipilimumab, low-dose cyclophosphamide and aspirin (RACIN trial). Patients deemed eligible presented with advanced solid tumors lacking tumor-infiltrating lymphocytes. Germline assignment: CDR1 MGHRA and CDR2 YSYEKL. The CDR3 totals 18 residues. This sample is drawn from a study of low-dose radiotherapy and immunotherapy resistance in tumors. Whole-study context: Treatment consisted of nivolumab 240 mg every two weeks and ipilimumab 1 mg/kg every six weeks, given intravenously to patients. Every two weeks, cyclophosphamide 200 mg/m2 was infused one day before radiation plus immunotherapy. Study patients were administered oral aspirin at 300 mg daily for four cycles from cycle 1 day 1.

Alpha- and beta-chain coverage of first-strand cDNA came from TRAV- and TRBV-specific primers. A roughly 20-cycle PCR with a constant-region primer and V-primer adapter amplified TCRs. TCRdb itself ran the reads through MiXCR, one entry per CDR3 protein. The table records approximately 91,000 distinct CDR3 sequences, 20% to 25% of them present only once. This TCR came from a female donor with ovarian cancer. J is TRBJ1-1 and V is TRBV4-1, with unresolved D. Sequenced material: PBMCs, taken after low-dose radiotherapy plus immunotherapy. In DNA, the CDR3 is TGTGCCAGCAGCCAAGATCGGGTGGAGGGCGGCGGAGCTTTTGAAGCTTTCTTT. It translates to CASSQDRVEGGGAFEAFF.